Listed below are T cell receptor beta chains from one sample, sequenced in a study of T cells in Graves' hyperthyroidism and ophthalmopathy. TCRdb re-called the multiplex PCR reads with MiXCR, one entry per CDR3 protein. The table shows fewer than 250,000 distinct CDR3 sequences, with roughly 17% occurring only once. Sequenced sample: blood. The receptors shown here come from a man aged 50-60 years with Graves' hyperthyroidism. The CDR3 runs from the conserved cysteine through the conserved F or W. Each record gives: J gene, clone size, D gene, V gene, CDR3 DNA, CDR3 protein. D genes are given only for firm matches. Only part of the rows carry a size: once, few, many, or a class if the clone is expanded.

TRBJ2-1 | . | . | TRBV6-1 | TGTGCCAGCACTCAGGGGGGAGCCTACAATGAGCAGTTCTTC | CASTQGGAYNEQFF
TRBJ2-7 | . | TRBD1 | TRBV20-1 | TGCAGTGCTAGCTCTTGGACAGGTTTTTCCTACGAGCAGTACTTC | CSASSWTGFSYEQYF
TRBJ1-1 | . | . | TRBV5-1 | TGCGCCAGCAGCCCCGCAGGGGCCACTGAAGCTTTCTTT | CASSPAGATEAFF
TRBJ2-3 | many | . | TRBV12-3/TRBV12-4 | TGTGCCAGCATGCCGACTGGACCCACAGATACGCAGTATTTT | CASMPTGPTDTQYF
TRBJ2-2 | few | . | TRBV24-1 | TGTGCCACCAGTGATATTCCGAACACCGGGGAGCTGTTTTTT | CATSDIPNTGELFF
TRBJ1-5 | once | TRBD1 | TRBV20-1 | TGCAGTGCTAGTGTCGGGACAGGGAATAGCAATCAGCCCCAGCATTTT | CSASVGTGNSNQPQHF
TRBJ2-4 | many | . | TRBV30 | TGTGCCTGGAGTGTAGGAAGAGGGGCCAAAAACATTCAGTACTTC | CAWSVGRGAKNIQYF
TRBJ2-7 | . | TRBD1 | TRBV10-3 | TGTGCCATCAGTGAGTCGACAGGGAACTACGAGCAGTACTTC | CAISESTGNYEQYF
TRBJ2-7 | many | TRBD1 | TRBV7-8 | TGTGCCAGCAGCCCACGGGACAGGGGGCGGGAGCAGTACTTC | CASSPRDRGREQYF
TRBJ2-7 | . | . | TRBV14 | TGTGCCAGCAGCCAAGCCGGGACGAGCTACGAGCAGTACTTC | CASSQAGTSYEQYF
TRBJ2-2 | . | TRBD2 | TRBV19 | TGTGCCAGTATGGGACTAGCGGAACCCACCGGGGAGCTGTTTTTT | CASMGLAEPTGELFF
TRBJ2-3 | . | TRBD2 | TRBV10-3 | TGTGCCATCGGGGGACTAGCGGGAGCCACAGATACGCAGTATTTT | CAIGGLAGATDTQYF
TRBJ1-1 | many | . | TRBV5-1 | TGCGCCAGCAGCTTGGCCGGCTGGGGGACTGAAGCTTTCTTT | CASSLAGWGTEAFF